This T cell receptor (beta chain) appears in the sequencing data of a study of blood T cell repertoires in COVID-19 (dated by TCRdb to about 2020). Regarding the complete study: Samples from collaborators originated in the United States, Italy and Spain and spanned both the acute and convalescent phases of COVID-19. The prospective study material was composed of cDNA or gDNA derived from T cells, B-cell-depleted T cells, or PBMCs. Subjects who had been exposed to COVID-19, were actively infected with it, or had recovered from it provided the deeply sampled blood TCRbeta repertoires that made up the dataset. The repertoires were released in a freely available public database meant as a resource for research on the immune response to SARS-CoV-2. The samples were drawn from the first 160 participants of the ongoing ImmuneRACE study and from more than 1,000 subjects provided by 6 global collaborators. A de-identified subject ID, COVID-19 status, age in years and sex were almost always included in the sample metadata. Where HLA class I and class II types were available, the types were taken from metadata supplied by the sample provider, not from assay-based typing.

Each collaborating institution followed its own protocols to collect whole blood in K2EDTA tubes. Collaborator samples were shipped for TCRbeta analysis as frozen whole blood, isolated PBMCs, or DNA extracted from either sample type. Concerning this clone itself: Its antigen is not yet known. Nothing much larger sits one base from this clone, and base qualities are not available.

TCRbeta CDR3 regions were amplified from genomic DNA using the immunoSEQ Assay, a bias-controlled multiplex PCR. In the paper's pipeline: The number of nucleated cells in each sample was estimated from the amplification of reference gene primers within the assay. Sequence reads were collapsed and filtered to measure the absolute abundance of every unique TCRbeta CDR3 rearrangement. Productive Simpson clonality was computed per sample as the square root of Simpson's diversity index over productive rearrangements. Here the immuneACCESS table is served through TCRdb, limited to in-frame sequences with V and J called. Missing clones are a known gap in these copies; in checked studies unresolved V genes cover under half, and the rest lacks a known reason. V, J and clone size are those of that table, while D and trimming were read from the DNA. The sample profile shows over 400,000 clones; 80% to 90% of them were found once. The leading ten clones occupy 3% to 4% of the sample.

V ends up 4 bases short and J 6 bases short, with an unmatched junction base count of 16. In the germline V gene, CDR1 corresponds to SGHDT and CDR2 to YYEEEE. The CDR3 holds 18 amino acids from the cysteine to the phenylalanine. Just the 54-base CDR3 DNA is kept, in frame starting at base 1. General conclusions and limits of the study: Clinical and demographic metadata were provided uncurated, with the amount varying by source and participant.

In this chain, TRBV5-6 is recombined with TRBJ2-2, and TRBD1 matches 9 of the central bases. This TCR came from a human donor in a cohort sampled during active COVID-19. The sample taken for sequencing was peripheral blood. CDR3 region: CASSRKGYRGRNPGELFF. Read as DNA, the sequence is TGTGCCAGCAGCCGTAAGGGTTACAGGGGGCGAAATCCCGGGGAGCTGTTTTTT.